Following are 25 T cell receptor beta chains from one sample sequenced in a study of T cells in Graves' hyperthyroidism and ophthalmopathy. The source material, RNA transcripts, was used to amplify TCR beta CDR3 regions. Researchers ran a first-round RT-PCR on the TCR CDR3 using the HTBI primer set. Each CDR3 protein gets one entry after TCRdb re-called the multiplex PCR reads with MiXCR. The profile shows approximately 420,000 distinct CDR3 sequences, 15% of them singletons. Sequenced material: blood. Every receptor here comes from a woman in her twenties or thirties with Graves' hyperthyroidism.

This clonotype was seen repeatedly, ten times or more. The chain couples TRBV3-1 to TRBJ2-2; no firm D call. V lost 7 bases and J 4 bases, leaving 4 bases between the germline ends. CDR3 length equals 11 residues. The germline V gene has CDR1 LGHDT and CDR2 YNNKEL (reference sequence). As DNA, the CDR3 is TGTGCCAGCACCCTCACCGGGGAGCTGTTTTTT. Translating it yields CASTLTGELFF.

This clonotype was seen many times. The chain carries TRBV12-3 or TRBV12-4 and TRBJ2-7; 8 bases map to TRBD2. The CDR3 is 15 amino acids. The ends lost 5 bases at V and 2 bases at J; junction bases unmatched: 8. The CDR3 nucleotides are TGTGCCAGCAGTCACCGGGGGGGGGACACCTACGAGCAGTACTTC. Amino acids: CASSHRGGDTYEQYF.

In this sample, this clonotype turned up a few times. The chain joins TRBV2 to TRBJ1-5, with D unresolved. V was clipped by 6 bases and J by 3 bases, with 12 bases between them. There are 14 residues in the CDR3. Germline V gives CDR1 SNHLY, CDR2 FYNNEI. CDR3 region: CASRERGFNQPQHF. Here the CDR3 DNA reads TGTGCCAGCAGAGAGCGAGGGTTCAATCAGCCCCAGCATTTT.

The chain employs TRBV20-1 and TRBJ1-2; no definite D call. CDR1 DFQATT and CDR2 SNEGSKA come from the germline V gene (reference sequence). The CDR3 totals 13 residues. Trimming removed 0 bases at V and 3 bases at J, with 8 bases between. This chain's CDR3 is CSARDWEDYGYTF. The CDR3 region has the DNA TGCAGTGCTAGAGATTGGGAAGACTATGGCTACACCTTC.

In its sample, this clonotype was seen many times. The chain joins TRBV28 to TRBJ1-2; unclear D gene. Germline assignment: CDR1 MDHEN and CDR2 SYDVKM. The V and J ends lost 4 bases and 3 bases respectively, with 15 bases between them. This CDR3 is built from 15 residues. This chain's CDR3 is CASSSPSSDYYGYTF. In DNA form, the CDR3 reads TGTGCCAGCAGTTCCCCATCGTCGGATTACTATGGCTACACCTTC.

This clonotype was observed many times. The J gene is TRBJ2-1, the V gene TRBV3-1, with TRBD2 identical over 9 bases. The CDR3 has 15 amino acids. CDR1 is LGHDT and CDR2 is YNNKEL in the germline V gene (reference sequence). Germline trimming cut 0 bases from V and 10 bases from J; bases unmatched to any gene: 7. DNA of the CDR3: TGTGCCAGCAGCCAAGATAATAGCGGGAGAGTAGAGCAGTTCTTC. Translated: CASSQDNSGRVEQFF.

This clonotype was picked up many times. The V gene is TRBV11-3, the J gene TRBJ2-3; 7 bases are shared with TRBD2. V lost 1 base and J lost 1; bases outside the gene matches: 2. CDR1 and CDR2 (germline): SGHNT, YENEEA. This CDR3 has 15 amino acids. CDR3: CASSLGREGTDTQYF. DNA of the CDR3: TGTGCCAGCAGCTTAGGACGGGAGGGCACAGATACGCAGTATTTT.

This clonotype was recorded many times. This chain joins TRBV18 and TRBJ2-4; the D gene is possibly TRBD1 (6 bases). Germline lookup yields CDR1 KGHSH and CDR2 LQKENI. The V gene lost 8 bases and the J gene lost 2 bases, with 13 bases spanning the gap. The CDR3 runs to 14 residues. In DNA, the CDR3 is TGTGCCAGCAACGAAGGACAGACCAAAAACATTCAGTACTTC. It specifies CASNEGQTKNIQYF.

This clonotype was counted only a few times. The chain links TRBV19 to TRBJ2-1; 9 bases are a match to TRBD1. Germline V gene data show CDR1 as LNHDA and CDR2 as SQIVND (reference sequence). There are 15 residues in the CDR3. Trimming removed 9 bases from V and 7 bases from J; junction bases left unmatched: 13. The CDR3 sequence: CASRIGGQGRNEQFF. As DNA, the CDR3 is TGTGCCAGCCGGATAGGGGGACAGGGTCGTAATGAGCAGTTCTTC.

V gene TRBV6-1 combines with J gene TRBJ1-1; D uncertain. The CDR3 runs to 12 residues. Trimming left V 7 bases short and J 1 base short, with 7 bases between. Germline V gene sequence: CDR1 MNHNS, CDR2 SASEGT. CDR3 in amino acids: CASKAGNTEAFF. CDR3 in DNA: TGTGCCAGCAAGGCGGGGAACACTGAAGCTTTCTTT.

The genes are TRBV2 and TRBJ2-1; TRBD2 matches at 7 bases. Germline V lookup: CDR1 SNHLY, CDR2 FYNNEI. This CDR3 contains 17 residues. With 8 bases clipped from V and 7 bases from J, the junction kept 20 bases outside the gene matches. This chain's CDR3 is CASLGREVGITRNEQFF. The CDR3 region has the DNA TGTGCCAGCCTCGGTCGGGAGGTGGGGATTACGAGGAATGAGCAGTTCTTC.

This clonotype was observed a few times. The V and J genes are TRBV3-1 and TRBJ2-7; TRBD1 might be the D (6 bases). The CDR3 sequence is 13 residues long. Trimming shortened V by 5 bases and J by 4 bases, and 12 bases separated the two germline ends. Germline V gene lookup returns CDR1 LGHDT and CDR2 YNNKEL (reference sequence). The CDR3 region has the DNA TGTGCCAGCAGCACCCACAGGGTTTACGAGCAGTACTTC. It encodes CASSTHRVYEQYF.

This clonotype was observed at least ten times. The V call is TRBV30, the J call TRBJ2-1; D is undetermined. CDR3 length: 15 residues. The germline gives CDR1 GTSNPN, CDR2 SVGIG (reference sequence). The ends were cut back, 3 bases at V and 2 bases at J, with 14 bases in the middle. The CDR3: CAWSAANSPYNEQFF. The CDR3 coding sequence is TGTGCCTGGAGCGCCGCGAACTCGCCCTACAATGAGCAGTTCTTC.

This clonotype was seen a few times. The chain carries TRBV7-3 and TRBJ2-7; D is perhaps TRBD1 (5 bases). V was clipped by 4 bases and J by 6 bases, with 13 bases between them. CDR1 and CDR2 (germline): SGHTA, FQGTGA. The CDR3 is made up of 13 amino acids. CDR3 loop: CASSSPGHSEQYF. The CDR3 nucleotides are TGTGCCAGCAGCTCCCCCGGACACAGCGAGCAGTACTTC.

This clonotype appeared a few times. The V and J genes are TRBV3-1 and TRBJ2-7, with 8 bases aligning to TRBD1. V lost 1 base and J lost 4; bases outside the gene matches: 3. In germline, CDR1 is LGHDT, CDR2 YNNKEL (reference sequence). This CDR3 is 14 amino acids long. The CDR3 is CASSQGTGLYEQYF. The DNA of the CDR3 is TGTGCCAGCAGCCAAGGGACAGGGTTGTACGAGCAGTACTTC.

The chain joins TRBV6-5 to TRBJ2-4, with a possible D match to TRBD2 (5 bases). The germline gives CDR1 MNHEY, CDR2 SVGAGI. Trimming took 4 bases from V and 2 from J, leaving 9 bases between them. This CDR3 has 14 amino acids. As DNA, the CDR3 is TGTGCCAGCAGTTCGGACGGGACCAAAAACATTCAGTACTTC. As protein: CASSSDGTKNIQYF.

Of note for this clonotype: The junction departs from the called germline gene at one end, perhaps through a read error. The rearrangement uses TRBV2 and TRBJ1-4; TRBD1 agrees at 9 bases. The length of the CDR3 is 13 residues. Germline V lookup: CDR1 SNHLY, CDR2 FYNNEI. CDR3 residues: CASTGQGKEKPFF. Here the CDR3 DNA reads TGTGCCAGCACCGGACAGGGGAAGGAAAAACCGTTTTTT.

This clonotype was observed at least ten times. The chain carries TRBV6-5 and TRBJ1-1; 10 bases are a match to TRBD1. This CDR3 contains 17 residues. Germline CDR1 MNHEY, CDR2 SVGAGI. Trimming took 9 bases from V and 1 from J; bases not matched to a gene: 14. CDR3: CASNYDGTGERNTEAFF. CDR3 DNA: TGTGCCAGTAATTACGATGGGACAGGGGAGCGGAACACTGAAGCTTTCTTT.

Written as DNA, the CDR3 is TGTGCCACCAGCAGAGGCGGCCAGCAAGAGACCCAGTACTTC. This sequence encodes CATSRGGQQETQYF. The J gene is TRBJ2-5, the V gene TRBV15; D is undetermined. Looked up from germline, CDR1 is LNHNV and CDR2 is YYDKDF (reference sequence). The CDR3 consists of 14 residues. Trimming stripped 1 base from V and 2 bases from J, with 8 bases between.

This clonotype was found many times. The chain has TRBV20-1 and TRBJ2-1; possibly TRBD2 for D (5 bases). Per the germline V gene, CDR1 is DFQATT and CDR2 is SNEGSKA (reference sequence). The V end lost 1 base, the J end lost 2 bases, and 12 bases lay between the germline ends. The CDR3 is made up of 15 amino acids. The DNA of the CDR3 is TGCAGTGCTAGAGGGCGGACTTCAGCCTACAATGAGCAGTTCTTC. Translated: CSARGRTSAYNEQFF.

The rearrangement links TRBV20-1 to TRBJ2-5; D is unresolved. Germline assignment: CDR1 DFQATT and CDR2 SNEGSKA (reference sequence). The CDR3 runs to 15 residues. The ends were cut back, 0 bases at V and 4 bases at J, with 15 bases in the middle. CDR3 residues: CSARDLRTVGETQYF. Here the CDR3 DNA reads TGCAGTGCTAGAGATTTACGGACCGTGGGAGAGACCCAGTACTTC.

This clonotype was counted many times. The chain links TRBV5-1 to TRBJ2-7; TRBD1 might be the D (6 bases). Per germline, CDR1 SGHRS and CDR2 YFSETQ. V was shortened by 3 bases and J by 0 bases, with 10 bases between the two germline ends. This CDR3 is built from 14 residues. In DNA, the CDR3 is TGCGCCAGCAGCTCAGGGGCGAGCTCCTACGAGCAGTACTTC. It specifies CASSSGASSYEQYF.

Note on this clonotype: This may be a read error: a much more frequent sequence differs by one nucleotide. This sequence joins TRBV5-1 and TRBJ1-1; D gene unclear. V gave up 6 bases and J gave up 2 bases, with 17 bases separating them. This CDR3 has 15 residues. The germline gives CDR1 SGHRS, CDR2 YFSETQ. The CDR3 DNA reads as TGCGCCAGCACCCCGGCCGGGGATAGTAACACTGAAGCTTTCTTT. Amino acids: CASTPAGDSNTEAFF.

This clonotype was seen more than once but under ten times. This chain connects TRBV19 to TRBJ2-3; D is unresolved. This CDR3 contains 14 residues. Germline V CDR1 and CDR2: LNHDA, SQIVND (reference sequence). The V end lost 5 bases, the J end lost 8 bases, and 17 bases lay between the germline ends. DNA of the CDR3: TGTGCCAGTAGTCCCCAACCGGTGAAGAGTACGCAGTATTTT. As protein: CASSPQPVKSTQYF.

The rearrangement uses TRBV7-9 and TRBJ2-7, with D perhaps being TRBD1 or TRBD2 (7 bases each). There are 15 residues in the CDR3. Germline CDR1 reads SEHNR; CDR2 reads FQNEAQ (reference sequence). Between the trimmed V and J ends, which lost 6 bases and 6 bases, there was a span of 21 bases. The CDR3 region has the DNA TGTGCCAGCAGTAACCAGGGGGGAGGGCCGCTCGAGCAGTACTTC. This encodes CASSNQGGGPLEQYF.